This T cell receptor beta chain was identified in a study of blood T cell repertoires in COVID-19 (dated by TCRdb to 2020 to 2022). Context from the whole study: The collaborator samples originated in the United States, Italy and Spain and spanned the acute and convalescent phases of COVID-19. The prospective study material was composed of cDNA or gDNA derived from T cells, B-cell-depleted T cells, or PBMCs. Deeply sampled blood TCRbeta repertoires from subjects exposed to, actively infected with, or recovered from COVID-19 were included in the dataset. A freely available public database, intended as a resource for researchers studying the immune response to SARS-CoV-2, is where the repertoires were released. Samples were obtained from the ongoing ImmuneRACE study (first 160 participants) and from about 1,300 subjects provided by 6 global collaborators. Sample metadata almost always included a de-identified subject ID, COVID-19 status, age in years and sex. Where available, HLA class I and class II types were obtained from metadata supplied by the sample provider rather than from assay-based typing.

Samples from volunteer blood donors who had recovered from COVID-19 were contributed by a second Seattle source. Whole blood was collected in K2EDTA tubes by collaborating institutions according to the institutions' own protocols. For TCRbeta analysis, collaborator samples were shipped as frozen whole blood, as isolated PBMCs, or as DNA extracted from either sample type. The immunoSEQ Assay, a bias-controlled multiplex PCR, was used to amplify TCRbeta CDR3 regions from genomic DNA. The published analysis was carried out like this. The number of nucleated cells in each sample was estimated by amplification of reference gene primers within the assay. To quantify the absolute abundance of each unique TCRbeta CDR3 rearrangement, sequence reads were collapsed and filtered. For each sample, productive Simpson clonality was calculated by taking the square root of Simpson's diversity index across productive rearrangements. TCRdb limited this immuneACCESS table to in-frame rearrangements with V and J called. A share of clones is missing; checked studies link under half to unresolved V genes, and the rest is unexplained. V and J calls and clone size come straight from that table; D and trimming were deduced from the DNA. The sample yields fewer than 350,000 clones; over 75% were counted once. The ten largest account for around 8% of the sample.

CDR1 and CDR2 are read off the germline V gene (reference sequence) as MNHEY and SMNVEV. Measured from the cysteine to the phenylalanine, the CDR3 is 13 residues long. Just CDR3 DNA is preserved here, 39 bases in frame from base 1. Germline trimming: 4 bases from V, 6 bases from J; junction bases outside gene matches: 4. Broader findings and caveats from the paper: How much clinical and demographic metadata was included differed by source and by participant, and the metadata was provided uncurated.

On this clone itself: Its antigen specificity is not known. No much larger clone is present one base from it, and per-base qualities are unavailable.

Here the chain combines TRBV27 and TRBJ2-7, and 9 bases in between align with TRBD1. The sample taken for sequencing was peripheral blood. This receptor was taken from a woman in her forties or fifties who had recovered from COVID-19. The DNA sequence reads TGTGCCAGCAGTTCCCCGACAGGGGGCGAGCAGTACTTC. Protein translation: CASSSPTGGEQYF.